This T cell receptor beta chain was observed in a study of cytomegalovirus exposure and HLA in healthy donors. Study conclusions and caveats: There were several of the most significant clusters that appeared linked to common viral pathogens in a later analysis. Altogether, about 160 TCR beta chains were recorded as cytomegalovirus-associated. In a later analysis, a genetic analysis reported fewer productive-TCR N-insertions in an Asian-associated ancestry cluster than the cohort average.

PCR was performed using 60 Vbeta and 13 Jbeta primers. The table came from immunoSEQ multiplex PCR; TCRdb's copy has only in-frame clones and leaves some out. The table has nearly 300,000 clones, roughly 89% seen once. Worth noting for this clone: The antigen is unknown.

The CDR3 totals 13 residues. This clonotype originated in a man in his forties in good health and CMV-seropositive. The sequenced sample was PBMCs. The rearrangement joins TRBV21-1 to TRBJ2-7; the DNA was not compared with TRBD1, the D call given in the table. TRBV21-1 is a known pseudogene. The CDR3 protein is CPPWASNSYEQYF. The DNA of the CDR3 is TGTCCCCCTTGGGCCTCGAATTCCTACGAGCAGTACTTC.